The rows below give T cell receptor beta chains drawn from one sample of a study of blood T cell repertoires in COVID-19. Data came from immunoSEQ multiplex PCR; TCRdb stores just in-frame clones and leaves some out. The repertoire includes some 51,000 clones, about 86% of them detected once, and 1.3% sits in the top ten. Source material: peripheral blood. Source of these receptors: a man in his 60s with acute or convalescent COVID-19. CDR3s include the opening cysteine and the closing phenylalanine or tryptophan. D genes are given only for firm matches. Clone size is given for some rows only: seen once, a few or many times, or a class if the clone is expanded.

.,few,TRBJ1-2,TRBV19,TGTGCCAGCAACACGGCACAGGGTAACGACTATGGCTACACCTTC,CASNTAQGNDYGYTF
TRBD2,.,TRBJ2-3,TRBV11-3,TGTGCCAGCAGCTCCTTTACTAGCGGCCCTACAGATACGCAGTATTTT,CASSSFTSGPTDTQYF
.,.,TRBJ1-5,TRBV7-2,TGTGCCAGCAGCTTAGCGCGGGGCTTCAATCAGCCCCAGCATTTT,CASSLARGFNQPQHF
.,.,TRBJ1-4,TRBV9,TGTGCCAGCAGCGTAGCTCCAGGTTTGGGTGAAAAACTGTTTTTT,CASSVAPGLGEKLFF
.,.,TRBJ2-1,TRBV4-3,TGCGCCAGCAGCCAAGATGATGCGGGTTTGTCGGACAATGAGCAGTTCTTC,CASSQDDAGLSDNEQFF
TRBD2,.,TRBJ2-7,TRBV9,TGTGCCAGCAGCGCCCTAGCGGGAGGTGTTGGGGAGCAGTACTTC,CASSALAGGVGEQYF
TRBD2,.,TRBJ2-1,TRBV7-2,TGTGCCAGCAACCCCGCTAGCGGGGGCTCCTACAATGAGCAGTTCTTC,CASNPASGGSYNEQFF
.,.,TRBJ1-5,TRBV19,TGTGCCAGTAGACAAACAGGGAACAATCAGCCCCAGCATTTT,CASRQTGNNQPQHF
TRBD1,once,TRBJ2-2,TRBV28,TGTGCCAGCAGTCAGGGGACAGATTCCGGGGAGCTGTTTTTT,CASSQGTDSGELFF
.,.,TRBJ2-5,TRBV7-3,TGTGCCAGCAGCTTTAGCGTACAAGAGACCCAGTACTTC,CASSFSVQETQYF
.,once,TRBJ1-1,TRBV29-1,TGCAGCGTCGCCCACGCGTTGAACACTGAAGCTTTCTTT,CSVAHALNTEAFF
.,.,TRBJ1-1,TRBV7-9,TGTGCCAGCAGCCTTGGGGGCAGCAACACTGAAGCTTTCTTT,CASSLGGSNTEAFF
TRBD1,.,TRBJ1-2,TRBV25-1,TGTGCCAGTCAAGGGGTCTGGCCAAGATCCGGGACAGGGTATGGCTACACCTTC,CASQGVWPRSGTGYGYTF
TRBD1,.,TRBJ2-2,TRBV6-6,TGTGCCGTTGTTTACGGACAGGGTGGTACCGGGGAGCTGTTTTTT,CAVVYGQGGTGELFF
TRBD1,.,TRBJ2-2,TRBV24-1,TGTGCCACCAGTGATCCCGGACAGGGGGTCACCGGGGAGCTGTTTTTT,CATSDPGQGVTGELFF
.,once,TRBJ2-7,TRBV24-1,TGTGCCACGCTCAACAGTTCCTACGAGCAGTACTTC,CATLNSSYEQYF
TRBD2,.,TRBJ2-1,TRBV27,TGTGCCAGCAGTGACATAGCGGGGGCCCTGGTCAATGAGCAGTTCTTC,CASSDIAGALVNEQFF
TRBD1,.,TRBJ2-3,TRBV28,TGTGCCAGCAGTACTAACCAGGGGGCTACAGATACGCAGTATTTT,CASSTNQGATDTQYF
TRBD2,.,TRBJ2-7,TRBV11-2,TGTGCCAGCAGCTTGAGCGGGGCCTCCTACGAGCAGTACTTC,CASSLSGASYEQYF
.,.,TRBJ1-1,TRBV19,TGTGCCAGTAGTATCGGGGTAACGAACACTGAAGCTTTCTTT,CASSIGVTNTEAFF
TRBD2,.,TRBJ2-1,TRBV28,TGTGCCAGCAGTTTTGTACTAGCGGGAGGAACAAATGAGCAGTTCTTC,CASSFVLAGGTNEQFF
TRBD1,.,TRBJ1-1,TRBV6-1,TGTGCCAGCAGTGAACCGCGGAATTCAAGAGACAGGGGGCACACTGAAGCTTTCTTT,CASSEPRNSRDRGHTEAFF
TRBD1,.,TRBJ1-2,TRBV7-8,TGTGCCAGCAGCCGGACCGGGACAGGGGGATATGGCTACACCTTC,CASSRTGTGGYGYTF
.,.,TRBJ1-5,TRBV4-1,TGCGCCAGCAGCCAAGATCCGAGAGCTCCCCAGCATTTT,CASSQDPRAPQHF
TRBD2,.,TRBJ2-4,TRBV4-1,TGCGCCAGCAGCTCACCCGGGACTAGCTCATGGATAAGAGGGGCCAAAAACATTCAGTACTTC,CASSSPGTSSWIRGAKNIQYF
.,.,TRBJ2-7,TRBV5-5,TGTGCCAGCAGCTTGTTGGGTACTACGTCCTACGAGCAGTACTTC,CASSLLGTTSYEQYF
TRBD1,.,TRBJ2-1,TRBV28,TGTGCCAGCAGGCCCATGTGGGGACAGGGGGTCCAGGGCAATGAGCAGTTCTTC,CASRPMWGQGVQGNEQFF
.,.,TRBJ1-3,TRBV9,TGTGCCAGCAGCGCTATCGACAGCTCTGGAAACACCATATATTTT,CASSAIDSSGNTIYF
TRBD2,once,TRBJ2-3,TRBV4-2,TGTGCCAGCAGCCCGGGGGGGCCTCTCGCAGATACGCAGTATTTT,CASSPGGPLADTQYF
.,.,TRBJ2-2,TRBV9,TGTGCCAGCAGTGCGACACTGACCAACACCGGGGAGCTGTTTTTT,CASSATLTNTGELFF
.,.,TRBJ1-4,TRBV28,TGTGCCAGCAGTTTGGATGGGCAGGGGAACGAAAAACTGTTTTTT,CASSLDGQGNEKLFF
.,.,TRBJ2-3,TRBV28,TGTGCCAGCAGTGCTCGGGGGATTAGCACAGATACGCAGTATTTT,CASSARGISTDTQYF
.,.,TRBJ2-4,TRBV2,TGTGCCAGCAGTGTCGACAGGTTAAACATTCAGTACTTC,CASSVDRLNIQYF
TRBD2,.,TRBJ2-5,TRBV4-1,TGCGCCAGCAGCCAAGATCGGCTAGCGGCCGTCCAAGAGACCCAGTACTTC,CASSQDRLAAVQETQYF
TRBD2,.,TRBJ2-1,TRBV7-9,TGTGCCAGCAGCCCGCTAGCGGGGAGCTCCTACAATGAGCAGTTCTTC,CASSPLAGSSYNEQFF
.,.,TRBJ1-1,TRBV5-4,TGTGCCAGCAGCATACAGGGCCAGACTGAAGCTTTCTTT,CASSIQGQTEAFF
.,.,TRBJ2-1,TRBV5-4,TGTGCCAGCAGTTCCTCGCGGGACTCCTGGAACAATGAGCAGTTCTTC,CASSSSRDSWNNEQFF
.,.,TRBJ1-5,TRBV24-1,TGTGCCACGCGCGCCGGTAGCAATCAGCCCCAGCATTTT,CATRAGSNQPQHF
.,.,TRBJ1-6,TRBV5-1,TGCGCCAGCAGCCCTAAAGCAGGGCAGGGTGCTCGATCCTATAATTCACCCCTCCACTTT,CASSPKAGQGARSYNSPLHF
TRBD1,.,TRBJ2-7,TRBV3-1/TRBV3-2,TGTGCCAGCAGCCCGACAGGGGGTTGGGACTACGAGCAGTACTTC,CASSPTGGWDYEQYF
.,.,TRBJ2-1,TRBV6-2/TRBV6-3,TGTGCCAGCAGTCTCCCTCCGTGGAGGGAACCCTACAATGAGCAGTTCTTC,CASSLPPWREPYNEQFF
TRBD2,.,TRBJ2-2,TRBV7-9,TGTGCCAGCAGCTTCAGCGGGGGGCACACCGGGGAGCTGTTTTTT,CASSFSGGHTGELFF
.,.,TRBJ1-3,TRBV27,TGTGCCAGCGGCCGCTCTGGAAACACCATATATTTT,CASGRSGNTIYF
.,.,TRBJ1-1,TRBV4-2,TGTGCCAGCAGCCAAGGTAGGAACACTGAAGCTTTCTTT,CASSQGRNTEAFF
TRBD1,.,TRBJ2-3,TRBV9,TGTGCCAGCAGCCCCGGGACAGATACAGATACGCAGTATTTT,CASSPGTDTDTQYF
.,.,TRBJ1-3,TRBV11-3,TGTGCCAGCAGCTTAGAGACAGTCCGAAACACCATATATTTT,CASSLETVRNTIYF
TRBD1,.,TRBJ1-1,TRBV18,TGTGCCAGCTCCCTAGACAGGGCCACTGAAGCTTTCTTT,CASSLDRATEAFF
.,.,TRBJ1-2,TRBV3-1/TRBV3-2,TGTGCCAGCAGCCAAGGGGCGGGATTTTATGGCTACACCTTC,CASSQGAGFYGYTF
TRBD1,.,TRBJ2-7,TRBV5-5,TGTGCCAGCAGCCGGGGGGACAGGGGAGTCAACGAGCAGTACTTC,CASSRGDRGVNEQYF
TRBD2,.,TRBJ2-5,TRBV27,TGTGCCAGCAGTTTCGCCGCGGGGAGGGAGGGTTTCGTCGCTGAGACCCAGTACTTC,CASSFAAGREGFVAETQYF
.,.,TRBJ1-2,TRBV29-1,TGCAGCGTTGAAAGAGGGAACCGCTACACCTTC,CSVERGNRYTF
TRBD2,once,TRBJ2-7,TRBV28,TGTGCCACCCAAAGCGGGAGCACAGTCCACGAGCAGTACTTC,CATQSGSTVHEQYF
TRBD1,.,TRBJ1-1,TRBV19,TGTGCCAGTTCCTCCGGACAGGGGTACACTGAAGCTTTCTTT,CASSSGQGYTEAFF
TRBD1,.,TRBJ1-5,TRBV5-8,TGTGCCAGCAGCTGGGACAGTAGCAATCAGCCCCAGCATTTT,CASSWDSSNQPQHF
.,.,TRBJ1-5,TRBV9,TGTGCCAGCGCTTTGGGGGGGGCGGGCAATCAGCCCCAGCATTTT,CASALGGAGNQPQHF
TRBD1,once,TRBJ1-2,TRBV19,TGTGCCAGTAGTGGAGGACAGGGTGGTGGCTACACCTTC,CASSGGQGGGYTF
.,.,TRBJ2-3,TRBV5-4,TGTGCCAGCAGCGCATCTCTTACTCTTGCGGGCACAGATACGCAGTATTTT,CASSASLTLAGTDTQYF